What follows are 28 T cell receptor beta chains derived from one specimen sequenced in a study of blood T cell repertoires in COVID-19 (dated by TCRdb to the early 2020s). The library was obtained by the immunoSEQ multiplex PCR assay. TCRdb limited this immuneACCESS table to in-frame rearrangements with V and J called. A share of clones is missing; checked studies link under half to unresolved V genes, and the rest is unexplained. Recorded for this sample are some 41,000 clones; 90% of them occurred a single time. The ten largest clones add up to 4.5% to 7% of the sample. Sequencing used peripheral blood. The source of these receptors is a human donor in a cohort sampled during active COVID-19.

V usage is TRBV28 and J usage is TRBJ2-5; the match to TRBD1 covers 8 bases. Germline loops: CDR1 MDHEN, CDR2 SYDVKM. J lost 5 bases, V lost 1 base, and 6 bases had no gene match. This CDR3 contains 15 residues. CDR3 loop: CASSLSGQGVETQYF. As DNA, the CDR3 is TGTGCCAGCAGTTTATCTGGACAGGGAGTGGAGACCCAGTACTTC.

This clone was observed once. This sequence joins TRBV28 and TRBJ2-1; 10 bases are shared with TRBD1. V lost 5 bases, J lost 9 bases, and 10 bases stayed unmatched. Looked up from germline, CDR1 is MDHEN and CDR2 is SYDVKM. This CDR3 region has 15 residues. The CDR3 DNA reads TGTGCCAGCAGTCCAATGCGACAGGGGGCAGGTGAGCAGTTCTTC. This translates into CASSPMRQGAGEQFF.

The chain has TRBV5-6 and TRBJ2-5; D gene unclear. CDR3 length: 12 residues. V was cut by 0 bases and J by 5 bases, with 5 bases left in between. Germline CDR1 and CDR2: SGHDT and YYEEEE. The CDR3 DNA reads TGTGCCAGCAGCTTGGAGAGCGAGACCCAGTACTTC. It translates to CASSLESETQYF.

The chain is built from TRBV30 and TRBJ1-2, with D hard to call. The CDR3 extends over 11 amino acids. The V end lost 5 bases, the J end lost 13 bases, and 17 bases lay between the germline ends. CDR1 and CDR2 (germline): GTSNPN, SVGIG (reference sequence). The CDR3 DNA reads TGTGCCTGGTCTGCCAGCACGGGATGCACCTTC. Residues: CAWSASTGCTF.

The chain is built from TRBV9 and TRBJ2-7, with 8 bases lining up with TRBD2. Germline CDR1 is SGDLS and CDR2 is YYNGEE. V lost 1 base, J lost 2 bases, and 11 bases stayed unmatched. This CDR3 comprises 17 residues. CDR3 in DNA: TGTGCCAGCAGCGTATCCCCTTTGGGTAGCGGGACCTACGAGCAGTACTTC. Its protein is CASSVSPLGSGTYEQYF.

This chain links TRBV15 with TRBJ2-7; no clear D gene. Germline CDR1 is LNHNV and CDR2 is YYDKDF (reference sequence). The V and J ends lost 2 bases and 3 bases respectively, with 17 bases between them. The CDR3 runs to 16 residues. The CDR3 is CATSRPDSPRNYEQYF. CDR3 bases: TGTGCCACCAGCAGACCGGATAGCCCACGGAACTACGAGCAGTACTTC.

This chain joins TRBV4-2 and TRBJ1-2, with TRBD1 matching 9 bases. The V gene end was trimmed by 3 bases and the J gene end by 7 bases; junction bases not matched to a gene: 18. The V gene's germline CDR1 is LGHNA and CDR2 YNFKEQ. The CDR3 is made up of 18 amino acids. CDR3 in amino acids: CASSHATATGGGSSGYTF. DNA for the CDR3: TGTGCCAGCAGCCATGCCACCGCTACAGGGGGCGGTAGCAGTGGCTACACCTTC.

This clone was picked up a small number of times. The chain couples TRBV12-3 or TRBV12-4 to TRBJ1-2; D not resolved. The CDR3 covers 12 residues. V was clipped by 3 bases and J by 5 bases, with 7 bases between them. CDR3: CASSLRGYGYTF. In DNA form, the CDR3 reads TGTGCCAGCAGTTTGAGAGGTTATGGCTACACCTTC.

This chain uses TRBV5-6 with TRBJ2-5, with a tentative D call TRBD2 (5 bases). CDR1 is SGHDT, CDR2 YYEEEE, per germline. V was trimmed by 1 base and J by 6 bases, leaving 13 bases between them. CDR3 length: 14 amino acids. The CDR3: CASSLLASKKTQYF. DNA for the CDR3: TGTGCCAGCAGCTTGTTGGCTAGCAAAAAGACCCAGTACTTC.

This chain's CDR3 is CASSSNRMKERYEQYF. The CDR3 nucleotides are TGTGCCAGCAGCTCGAACAGGATGAAAGAGAGGTACGAGCAGTACTTC. This chain joins TRBV5-4 and TRBJ2-7; D might be TRBD1 (5 bases). Deletions cut 3 bases from V and 4 bases from J, with 20 bases between. There are 16 residues in the CDR3. Per germline, CDR1 SGHNT and CDR2 YYREEE (reference sequence).

The rearrangement joins TRBV4-2 to TRBJ1-5, with TRBD1 matching over 7 bases. J lost 3 bases, V lost 0 bases, and 5 bases had no gene match. Looked up from germline, CDR1 is LGHNA and CDR2 is YNFKEQ. The CDR3 contains 16 residues. Written as DNA, the CDR3 is TGTGCCAGCAGCCAAGATTCCAGGGGGAACAATCAGCCCCAGCATTTT. Its translation: CASSQDSRGNNQPQHF.

The J gene is TRBJ2-7, the V gene TRBV9; 10 positions match TRBD1. Germline CDR1 is SGDLS and CDR2 is YYNGEE. CDR3 length equals 15 residues. V shed 4 bases, J shed 5 bases, and the junction held 9 bases outside the gene matches. CDR3 sequence (DNA): TGTGCCAGCAGCCCCCGCTGGGGGACAGGGGACGAGCAGTACTTC. Its translation is CASSPRWGTGDEQYF.

The J gene is TRBJ2-3, the V gene TRBV14; 13 bases fit TRBD2. CDR3 length: 16 residues. V was pared by 5 bases and J by 5 bases, with 7 bases of the junction left unmatched. From germline, CDR1 is SGHDN and CDR2 FVKESK. The DNA for the CDR3 is TGTGCCAGCAGCATAAGGACTAGCGGGAGTGGAGATACGCAGTATTTT. Its translation is CASSIRTSGSGDTQYF.

This sequence joins TRBV19 and TRBJ1-5; 10 nucleotides match TRBD1. Germline V CDR1 and CDR2: LNHDA, SQIVND (reference sequence). The CDR3 loop spans 20 amino acids. After removal of 4 bases from V and 3 bases from J, the junction contained 18 bases not matched to a gene. The chain's CDR3 is CASSNDRGRLISSSNQPQHF. The CDR3 coding sequence is TGTGCCAGTAGTAACGACAGGGGGCGCTTGATTTCCTCGTCCAATCAGCCCCAGCATTTT.

The chain combines TRBV7-2 with TRBJ1-1, with 8 bases aligning to TRBD1. Germline V gives CDR1 SGHTA, CDR2 FQGNSA. This CDR3 contains 13 residues. Trimming took 6 bases from V and 10 from J; bases not matched to a gene: 10. Written as DNA, the CDR3 is TGTGCCAGCAGTTTTACTCAGGGGGCGAGAGCTTTCTTT. Encoded protein: CASSFTQGARAFF.

The rearrangement links TRBV10-3 to TRBJ2-1; a possible D gene is TRBD2 (6 bases). The CDR3 runs 14 residues. Trimming removed 3 bases from V and 15 bases from J, with 21 bases in between. From germline, CDR1 is ENHRY and CDR2 SYGVKD. The CDR3 region is CAISEIREHKFRFF. The CDR3, as DNA: TGTGCCATCAGTGAAATTCGGGAGCACAAATTCAGGTTCTTC.

The chain couples TRBV5-1 to TRBJ1-2, with 9 bases identical to TRBD1. The CDR3 loop spans 14 amino acids. Germline values: CDR1 SGHRS, CDR2 YFSETQ. V dropped 5 bases and J dropped 7; count of bases not matched to a gene: 9. The CDR3 nucleotides are TGCGCCAGCAGATCCGGACAGGGGTACAGTGGCTACACCTTC. Translation: CASRSGQGYSGYTF.

This clone was counted only a few times. V gene TRBV30 combines with J gene TRBJ2-1; possible D gene TRBD1, 6 bases. With 0 bases removed from V and 5 bases from J, the gap between germline ends came to 23 bases. Per the germline V gene, CDR1 is GTSNPN and CDR2 is SVGIG (reference sequence). This CDR3 is built from 18 residues. CDR3 protein: CAWSVHLLRDKRHNEQFF. The CDR3 nucleotides read TGTGCCTGGAGTGTACACCTCTTAAGGGACAAGCGGCACAATGAGCAGTTCTTC.

The chain combines TRBV5-5 with TRBJ1-2; the D gene is possibly TRBD1 (5 bases). Trimming pared 2 bases from V and 3 bases from J, leaving 14 bases between. This CDR3 comprises 15 residues. The germline V gene encodes CDR1 SGHKS and CDR2 YYEKEE (reference sequence). In nucleotides, the CDR3 is TGTGCCAGCAGCTTAGGAGGGGATGGCTACTATGGCTACACCTTC. As protein: CASSLGGDGYYGYTF.

The chain couples TRBV2 to TRBJ2-7, with TRBD1 matching 9 bases. Trimming took 6 bases from V and 7 from J; bases not matched to a gene: 10. Germline V lookup: CDR1 SNHLY, CDR2 FYNNEI. This CDR3 has 14 amino acids. CDR3 in amino acids: CASSWEQGAGEQYF. CDR3 nucleotide sequence: TGTGCCAGCAGCTGGGAACAGGGGGCAGGAGAGCAGTACTTC.

This clone showed up just a few times. The genes are TRBV19 and TRBJ1-5; TRBD1 might be the D (6 bases). The CDR3 totals 13 residues. The V and J ends lost 5 bases and 3 bases respectively, with 8 bases between them. Germline V lookup: CDR1 LNHDA, CDR2 SQIVND (reference sequence). DNA of the CDR3: TGTGCCAGTAGTCCAGGGGACAATCAGCCCCAGCATTTT. It is translated as CASSPGDNQPQHF. Full variable domain (rest looked up from reference TRBV19 and TRBJ1-5): DGGITQSPKYLFRKEGQNVTLSCEQNLNHDAMYWYRQDPGQGLRLIYYSQIVNDFQKGDIAEGYSVSREKKESFPLTVTSAQKNPTAFYLCASSPGDNQPQHFGDGTRLSIL.

V gene TRBV28 combines with J gene TRBJ2-3; 15 bases are a match to TRBD2. The germline CDR1 and CDR2 sequences are MDHEN and SYDVKM. J lost 6 bases, V lost 4 bases, and 8 bases had no gene match. This CDR3 comprises 17 residues. The CDR3 coding sequence is TGTGCCAGCAGTTCCCCCTGGACTAGCGGGGGGGAGGATACGCAGTATTTT. Amino acid sequence: CASSSPWTSGGEDTQYF. Variable domain in full (rest from reference TRBV28 and TRBJ2-3): DVKVTQSSRYLVKRTGEKVFLECVQDMDHENMFWYRQDPGLGLRLIYFSYDVKMKEKGDIPEGYSVSREKKERFSLILESASTNQTSMYLCASSSPWTSGGEDTQYFGPGTRLTVL.

This clone was observed a single time. The chain uses TRBV24-1 and TRBJ2-2; 7 bases are shared with TRBD2. The CDR3 covers 14 residues. Germline V CDR1 and CDR2: KGHDR, SFDVKD. With V trimmed by 7 bases and J by 1 base, 2 bases remained unmatched. The CDR3 here is CATRGGENTGELFF. CDR3 DNA sequence: TGTGCCACCAGGGGGGGGGAGAACACCGGGGAGCTGTTTTTT.

This chain links TRBV4-1 with TRBJ2-3; D might be TRBD1 (6 bases). This CDR3 spans 15 amino acids. Trimming shortened V by 5 bases and J by 2 bases, and 14 bases separated the two germline ends. The germline V gene has CDR1 MGHRA and CDR2 YSYEKL. The CDR3 DNA is TGCGCCAGCAGCAACATAGACAGGCTCACAGATACGCAGTATTTT. Translating gives CASSNIDRLTDTQYF.

This chain links TRBV3-1 (or the pseudogene TRBV3-2) with TRBJ2-7, with D tentatively TRBD1 (5 bases). V lost 4 bases and J lost 2, with 21 bases in between. Germline-derived CDR1 and CDR2 are LGHDT and YNNKEL (reference sequence). This CDR3 region has 17 residues. CDR3 region: CASSLSSGIHRTYEQYF. CDR3 DNA: TGTGCCAGCAGCCTCAGCTCAGGGATCCATCGCACCTACGAGCAGTACTTC.

The chain joins TRBV24-1 to TRBJ1-5, with 9 bases aligning to TRBD1. The CDR3 is made up of 15 amino acids. Looked up from germline, CDR1 is KGHDR and CDR2 is SFDVKD. V gave up 4 bases and J gave up 6 bases; unmatched junction bases: 6. The CDR3 reads CATSDPGQGSQPQHF. CDR3 DNA: TGTGCCACCAGTGACCCTGGACAGGGGAGTCAGCCCCAGCATTTT.

This chain links TRBV14 with TRBJ1-2, with 7 bases identical to TRBD1. Germline assignment: CDR1 SGHDN and CDR2 FVKESK. Unmatched junction bases numbered 2, after V lost 4 bases and J lost 3 bases. The CDR3 sequence is 13 residues long. CDR3 in amino acids: CASSPQGDYGYTF. CDR3 coding DNA: TGTGCCAGCAGCCCCCAGGGGGACTATGGCTACACCTTC.

This chain uses TRBV5-8 with TRBJ2-4; 9 nucleotides match TRBD2. Germline CDR1 is SGHTS and CDR2 is YDEGEE. Trimming at V came to 4 bases and at J to 1 base, leaving 3 bases not matched to a gene. This CDR3 spans 15 amino acids. The CDR3 region has the DNA TGTGCCAGCAGCGGAACTAGCGGGGCCAAAAACATTCAGTACTTC. It codes for CASSGTSGAKNIQYF.